The clone carrying this TCR beta chain was seen only once. Only in-frame clones appear in the TCRdb table, and some are missing; sequencing was by immunoSEQ multiplex PCR. The sample holds around 20,000 clones, 75% to 85% seen once. The data belong to a study of ipilimumab plus nivolumab after autologous stem cell transplantation. On the study more broadly: Patients received a median of roughly five ipilimumab and roughly 8 nivolumab doses. DLBCL patients had primary refractory or relapsed disease.

Starting 14 to 28 days after autologous transplant, ipilimumab 1 mg/kg was given. Through week 26, nivolumab 3 mg/kg IV was given weeks 1, 4, 7, 10, then biweekly. This CDR3 contains 16 residues. Germline lookup yields CDR1 MGHRA and CDR2 YSYEKL. The junction had 11 bases not matched to a gene; V was cut back by 2 bases and J by 5 bases. The sample here was PBMCs, taken in a trial of ipilimumab plus nivolumab as post-transplant consolidation. The chain uses TRBV4-1 and TRBJ1-1; 7 bases fit TRBD1. This receptor was obtained from a male donor with diffuse large B-cell lymphoma. The DNA for the CDR3 is TGCGCCAGCAGCCAACAACCAGGGGGAGGTTTTACTGAAGCTTTCTTT. Translation gives CASSQQPGGGFTEAFF.